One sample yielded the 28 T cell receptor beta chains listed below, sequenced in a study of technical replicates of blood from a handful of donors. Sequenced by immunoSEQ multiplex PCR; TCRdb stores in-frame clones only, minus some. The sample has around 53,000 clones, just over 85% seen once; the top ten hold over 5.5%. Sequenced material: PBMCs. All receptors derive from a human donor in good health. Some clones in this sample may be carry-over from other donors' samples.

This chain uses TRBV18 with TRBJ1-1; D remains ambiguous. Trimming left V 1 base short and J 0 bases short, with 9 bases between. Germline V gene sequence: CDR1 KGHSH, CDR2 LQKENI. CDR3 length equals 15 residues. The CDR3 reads CASSPQEHLNTEAFF. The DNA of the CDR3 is TGTGCCAGCTCACCACAAGAGCACTTGAACACTGAAGCTTTCTTT.

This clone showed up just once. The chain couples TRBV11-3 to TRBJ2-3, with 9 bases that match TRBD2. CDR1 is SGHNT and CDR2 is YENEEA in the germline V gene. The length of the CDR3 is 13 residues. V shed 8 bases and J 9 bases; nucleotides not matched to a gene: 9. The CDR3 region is CASAAGGHGTQYF. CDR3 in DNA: TGTGCCAGCGCAGCGGGGGGCCATGGGACGCAGTATTTT.

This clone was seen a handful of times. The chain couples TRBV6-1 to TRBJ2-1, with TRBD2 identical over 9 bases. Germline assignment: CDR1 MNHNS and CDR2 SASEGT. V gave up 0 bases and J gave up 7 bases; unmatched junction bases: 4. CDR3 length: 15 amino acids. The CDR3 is CASSEASGGMNEQFF. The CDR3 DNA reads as TGTGCCAGCAGTGAAGCCAGCGGGGGGATGAATGAGCAGTTCTTC.

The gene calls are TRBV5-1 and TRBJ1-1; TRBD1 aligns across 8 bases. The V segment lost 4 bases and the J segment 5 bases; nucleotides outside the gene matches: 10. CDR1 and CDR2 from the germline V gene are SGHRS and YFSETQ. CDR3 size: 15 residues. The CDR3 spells CASSLGQGIGTEAFF. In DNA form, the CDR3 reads TGCGCCAGCAGCCTAGGACAGGGCATTGGGACTGAAGCTTTCTTT.

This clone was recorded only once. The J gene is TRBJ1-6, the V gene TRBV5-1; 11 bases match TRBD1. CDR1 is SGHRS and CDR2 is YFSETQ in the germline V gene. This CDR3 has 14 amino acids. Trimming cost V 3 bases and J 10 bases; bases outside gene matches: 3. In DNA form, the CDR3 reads TGCGCCAGCAGCTCGGGACAGGGGGGCTCACCCCTCCACTTT. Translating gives CASSSGQGGSPLHF. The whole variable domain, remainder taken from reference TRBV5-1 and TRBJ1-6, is KAGVTQTPRYLIKTRGQQVTLSCSPISGHRSVSWYQQTPGQGLQFLFEYFSETQRNKGNFPGRFSGRQFSNSRSEMNVSTLELGDSALYLCASSSGQGGSPLHFGNGTRLTVT.

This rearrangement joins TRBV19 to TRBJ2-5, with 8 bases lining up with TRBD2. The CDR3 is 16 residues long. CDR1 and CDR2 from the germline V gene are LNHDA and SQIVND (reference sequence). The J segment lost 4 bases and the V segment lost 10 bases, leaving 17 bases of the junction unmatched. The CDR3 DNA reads TGTGCCACCTCCCCGGCCGGGACTAGTCTTGTAGAGACCCAGTACTTC. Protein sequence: CATSPAGTSLVETQYF.

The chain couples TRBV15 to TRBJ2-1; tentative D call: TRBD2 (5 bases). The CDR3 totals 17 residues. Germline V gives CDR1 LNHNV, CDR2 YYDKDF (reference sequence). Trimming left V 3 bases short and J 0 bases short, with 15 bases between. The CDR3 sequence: CATSRGIRDSSYNEQFF. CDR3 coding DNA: TGTGCCACCAGCAGGGGGATCCGGGATAGCTCCTACAATGAGCAGTTCTTC.

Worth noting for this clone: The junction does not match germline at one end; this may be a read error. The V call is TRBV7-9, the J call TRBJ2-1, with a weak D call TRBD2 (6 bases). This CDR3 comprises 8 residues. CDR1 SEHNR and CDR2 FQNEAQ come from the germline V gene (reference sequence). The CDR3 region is CGGYEQFF. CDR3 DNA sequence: TGCGGAGGGTATGAGCAGTTCTTC.

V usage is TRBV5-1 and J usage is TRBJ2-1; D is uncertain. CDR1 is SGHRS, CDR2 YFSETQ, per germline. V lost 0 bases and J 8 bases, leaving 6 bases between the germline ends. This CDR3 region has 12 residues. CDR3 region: CASSLVRDEQFF. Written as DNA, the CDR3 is TGCGCCAGCAGCTTGGTTCGAGATGAGCAGTTCTTC.

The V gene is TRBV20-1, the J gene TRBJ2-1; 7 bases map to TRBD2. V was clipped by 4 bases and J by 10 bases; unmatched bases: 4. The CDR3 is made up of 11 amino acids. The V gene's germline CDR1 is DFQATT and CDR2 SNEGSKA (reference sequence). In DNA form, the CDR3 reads TGCAGTGCTACGGCCGGGGGGGAGCAGTTCTTC. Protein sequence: CSATAGGEQFF.

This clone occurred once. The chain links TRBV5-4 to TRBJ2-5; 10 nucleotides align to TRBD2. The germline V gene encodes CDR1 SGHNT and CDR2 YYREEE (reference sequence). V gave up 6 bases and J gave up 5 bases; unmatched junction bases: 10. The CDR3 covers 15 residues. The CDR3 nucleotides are TGTGCCAGCACCTCTTATGGTAGCGGGAGGGAGACCCAGTACTTC. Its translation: CASTSYGSGRETQYF.

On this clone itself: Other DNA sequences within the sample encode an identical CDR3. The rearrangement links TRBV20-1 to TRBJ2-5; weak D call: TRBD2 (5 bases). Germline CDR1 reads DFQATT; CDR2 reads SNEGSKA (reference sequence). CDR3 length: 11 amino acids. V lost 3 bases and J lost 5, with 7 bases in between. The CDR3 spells CSASLAETQYF. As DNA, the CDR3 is TGCAGTGCTAGCCTAGCCGAGACCCAGTACTTC.

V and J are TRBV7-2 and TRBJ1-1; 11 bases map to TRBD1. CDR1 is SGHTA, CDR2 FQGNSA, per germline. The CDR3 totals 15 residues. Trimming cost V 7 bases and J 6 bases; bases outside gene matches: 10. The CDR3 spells CASNRPGQGASEAFF. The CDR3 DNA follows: TGTGCCAGCAACAGACCCGGACAGGGGGCGTCTGAAGCTTTCTTT.

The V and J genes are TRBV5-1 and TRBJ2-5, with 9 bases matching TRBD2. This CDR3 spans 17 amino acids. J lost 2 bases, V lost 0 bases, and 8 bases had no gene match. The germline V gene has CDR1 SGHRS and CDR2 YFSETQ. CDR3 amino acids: CASSLDPSGVTQETQYF. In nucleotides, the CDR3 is TGCGCCAGCAGCTTGGACCCTAGCGGGGTGACTCAAGAGACCCAGTACTTC. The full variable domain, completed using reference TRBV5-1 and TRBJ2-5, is KAGVTQTPRYLIKTRGQQVTLSCSPISGHRSVSWYQQTPGQGLQFLFEYFSETQRNKGNFPGRFSGRQFSNSRSEMNVSTLELGDSALYLCASSLDPSGVTQETQYFGPGTRLLVL.

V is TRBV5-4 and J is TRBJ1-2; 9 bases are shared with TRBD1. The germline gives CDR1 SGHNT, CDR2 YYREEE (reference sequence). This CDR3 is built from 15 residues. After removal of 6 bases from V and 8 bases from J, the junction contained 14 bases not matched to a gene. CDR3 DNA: TGTGCCAGCACCCCTAAGGGACAGGGCATTGTCGGCTACACCTTC. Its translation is CASTPKGQGIVGYTF. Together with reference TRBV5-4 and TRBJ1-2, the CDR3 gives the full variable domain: ETGVTQSPTHLIKTRGQQVTLRCSSQSGHNTVSWYQQALGQGPQFIFQYYREEENGRGNFPPRFSGLQFPNYSSELNVNALELDDSALYLCASTPKGQGIVGYTFGSGTRLTVV.

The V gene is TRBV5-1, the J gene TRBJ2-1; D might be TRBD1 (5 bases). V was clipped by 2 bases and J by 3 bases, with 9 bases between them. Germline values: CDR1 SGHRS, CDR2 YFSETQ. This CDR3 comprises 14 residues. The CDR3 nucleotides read TGCGCCAGCAGCTTAGCACAGGACTACAATGAGCAGTTCTTC. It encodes CASSLAQDYNEQFF.

The CDR3 coding sequence is TGTGCCAGCAGTGATGGGAGCTCCTATAATTCACCCCTCCACTTT. Translated, it gives CASSDGSSYNSPLHF. V and J are TRBV25-1 and TRBJ1-6; no clear D gene. The CDR3 is 15 residues long. Germline-derived CDR1 and CDR2 are MGHDK and SYGVNS. V lost 3 bases and J lost 0, with 6 bases in between.

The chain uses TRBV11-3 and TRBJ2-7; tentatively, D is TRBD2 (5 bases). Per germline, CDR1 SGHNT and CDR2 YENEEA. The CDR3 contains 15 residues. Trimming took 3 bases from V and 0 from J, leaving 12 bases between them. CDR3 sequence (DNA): TGTGCCAGCAGCTTCAGCGGAGAGAGCTCCTACGAGCAGTACTTC. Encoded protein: CASSFSGESSYEQYF.

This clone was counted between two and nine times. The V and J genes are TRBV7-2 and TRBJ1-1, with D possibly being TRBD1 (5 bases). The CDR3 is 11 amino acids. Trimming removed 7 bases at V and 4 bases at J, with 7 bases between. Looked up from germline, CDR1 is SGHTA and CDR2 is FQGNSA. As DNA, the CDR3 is TGTGCCAGCATCACAGGCACTGAAGCTTTCTTT. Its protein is CASITGTEAFF.

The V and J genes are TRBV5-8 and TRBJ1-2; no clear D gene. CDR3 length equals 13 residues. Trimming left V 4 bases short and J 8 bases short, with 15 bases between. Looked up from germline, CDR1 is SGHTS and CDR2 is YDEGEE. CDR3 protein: CASSPSVSGGYTF. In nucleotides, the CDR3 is TGTGCCAGCAGCCCCTCGGTGAGCGGGGGCTACACCTTC.

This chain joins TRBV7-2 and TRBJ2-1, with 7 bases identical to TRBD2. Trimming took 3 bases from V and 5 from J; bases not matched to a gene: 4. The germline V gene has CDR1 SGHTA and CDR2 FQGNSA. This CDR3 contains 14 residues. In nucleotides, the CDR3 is TGTGCCAGCAGCTTCCAGCGGGGAGACAATGAGCAGTTCTTC. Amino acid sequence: CASSFQRGDNEQFF.

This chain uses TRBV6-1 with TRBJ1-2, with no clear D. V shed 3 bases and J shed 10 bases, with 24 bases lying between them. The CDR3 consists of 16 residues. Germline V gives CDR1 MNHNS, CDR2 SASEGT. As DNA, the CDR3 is TGTGCCAGCAGTGATCTCCGGATTAGGTCCGCCGGAGACTACACCTTC. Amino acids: CASSDLRIRSAGDYTF.

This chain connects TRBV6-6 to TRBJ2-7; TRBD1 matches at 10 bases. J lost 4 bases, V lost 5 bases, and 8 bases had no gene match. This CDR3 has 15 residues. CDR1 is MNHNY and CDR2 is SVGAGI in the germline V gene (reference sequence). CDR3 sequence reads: CASSAPGQGRYEQYF. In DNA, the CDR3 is TGTGCCAGCAGTGCGCCGGGACAGGGGCGGTACGAGCAGTACTTC.

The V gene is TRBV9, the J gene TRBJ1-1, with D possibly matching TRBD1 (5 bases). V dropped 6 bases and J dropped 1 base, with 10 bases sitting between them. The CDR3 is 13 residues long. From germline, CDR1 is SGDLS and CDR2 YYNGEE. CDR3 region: CASNAGPNTEAFF. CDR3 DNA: TGTGCCAGCAATGCAGGGCCGAACACTGAAGCTTTCTTT.

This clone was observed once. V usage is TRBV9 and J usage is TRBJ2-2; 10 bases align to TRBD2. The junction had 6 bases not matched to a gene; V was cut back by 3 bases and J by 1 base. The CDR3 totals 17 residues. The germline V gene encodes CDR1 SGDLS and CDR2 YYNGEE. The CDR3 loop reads CASSGKVAGGNTGELFF. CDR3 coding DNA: TGTGCCAGCAGCGGGAAGGTAGCGGGGGGGAACACCGGGGAGCTGTTTTTT.

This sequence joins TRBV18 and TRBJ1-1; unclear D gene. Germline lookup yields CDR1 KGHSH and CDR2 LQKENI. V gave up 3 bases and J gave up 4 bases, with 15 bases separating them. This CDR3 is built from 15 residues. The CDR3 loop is CASSPPLGAFTEAFF. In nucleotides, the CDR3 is TGTGCCAGCTCACCCCCTTTGGGAGCGTTCACTGAAGCTTTCTTT.

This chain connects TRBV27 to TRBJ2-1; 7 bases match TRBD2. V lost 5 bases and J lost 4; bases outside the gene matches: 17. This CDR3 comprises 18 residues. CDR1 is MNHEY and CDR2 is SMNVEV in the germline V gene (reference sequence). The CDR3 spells CASSPRYGGGSRYNEQFF. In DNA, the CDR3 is TGTGCCAGCAGTCCCCGCTACGGGGGAGGGTCCCGTTACAATGAGCAGTTCTTC.

In DNA, the CDR3 is TGTGCCAGCAGTTTCAACAGCTACACTGAAGCTTTCTTT. This gives the protein CASSFNSYTEAFF. The gene calls are TRBV27 and TRBJ1-1; D gene unclear. This CDR3 is 13 amino acids long. Germline CDR1 MNHEY, CDR2 SMNVEV (reference sequence). Between the trimmed V and J ends, which lost 3 bases and 3 bases, there was a span of 8 bases.